A single sample gave rise to the 9 T cell receptor beta chains below, sequenced in a study of vaccination and CD4 T cells after COVID-19. An Oncomine TCR Beta short-read assay was used to sequence the DNA from cultured CD4+ T cells. TCRdb used MiXCR to reprocess the PCR reads, holding one entry per CDR3 protein. This sample has 20,000 to 25,000 distinct CDR3 sequences, with 35% to 45% found just once. Treatment given: roughly ten-day PBMC culture with coronavirus spike peptide pools or control peptides (ViraFEST assay). What these receptors recognize is not known. The specimen was CD4+ T cells from blood, cultured in vitro, collected before SARS-CoV-2 vaccination. Receptors originate from a human donor who had recovered from COVID-19.

In nucleotides, the CDR3 is TGCAGTGCTAGAGATGTGCGAGGGGGCCAAGAGACCCAGTACTTC. This codes for CSARDVRGGQETQYF. This rearrangement joins TRBV20-1 to TRBJ2-5, with D perhaps TRBD1 (6 bases). The V end lost 0 bases, the J end lost 1 base, and 12 bases lay between the germline ends. This CDR3 contains 15 residues. Germline loops: CDR1 DFQATT, CDR2 SNEGSKA (reference sequence).

In its sample, this clonotype was seen a few times. The genes are TRBV20-1 and TRBJ2-7, with TRBD2 matching 10 bases. This CDR3 contains 17 residues. Trimming took 1 base from V and 8 from J; bases not matched to a gene: 17. The germline V gene encodes CDR1 DFQATT and CDR2 SNEGSKA (reference sequence). For the CDR3, the DNA is TGCAGTGCTAGAGTATTAGCGGGAGGAGGTCGAGAAACACAGCAGTACTTC. Amino acid sequence: CSARVLAGGGRETQQYF.

This sequence joins TRBV7-3 and TRBJ2-3; the match to TRBD1 covers 8 bases. V shed 4 bases and J 2 bases; nucleotides not matched to a gene: 8. The CDR3 is 16 amino acids. Germline V gives CDR1 SGHTA, CDR2 FQGTGA. CDR3 protein: CASSSQGARATDTQYF. The CDR3 DNA follows: TGTGCCAGCAGCTCCCAGGGGGCGCGAGCCACAGATACGCAGTATTTT.

This clonotype has just a few counts. The V gene is TRBV10-3, the J gene TRBJ1-5; D unclear. From germline, CDR1 is ENHRY and CDR2 SYGVKD. V lost 10 bases and J lost 7, with 20 bases in between. CDR3 length: 14 amino acids. The CDR3 nucleotides read TGTGCCACATCAGTGGGCGCGGAAGGCCAGCCCCAGCATTTT. Its protein product is CATSVGAEGQPQHF.

By share, this clonotype counts as medium-sized. The chain recombines TRBV19 with TRBJ2-7, with D tentatively TRBD1 or TRBD2 (5 bases each). V gave up 4 bases and J gave up 1 base, with 14 bases separating them. CDR3 length: 15 residues. Germline loops: CDR1 LNHDA, CDR2 SQIVND (reference sequence). The CDR3 nucleotides read TGTGCCAGTAGTACGAGGGGCTACAGATCCTACGAGCAGTACTTC. Protein sequence: CASSTRGYRSYEQYF.

This clonotype has just a few counts. This chain connects TRBV18 to TRBJ1-2; D may be TRBD1 (5 bases). The CDR3 is 13 amino acids. V lost 3 bases to trimming and J lost 6 bases, with 11 bases between them. Germline CDR1 reads KGHSH; CDR2 reads LQKENI. The CDR3: CASSPSEGNGYTF. In DNA, the CDR3 is TGTGCCAGCTCACCTTCCGAGGGGAATGGCTACACCTTC.

The table lists this clonotype with a few counts. V usage is TRBV10-2 and J usage is TRBJ1-1; 7 bases map to TRBD1. Germline V gene lookup returns CDR1 WSHSY and CDR2 SAAADI. The CDR3 is 13 amino acids. Germline trimming cut 3 bases from V and 4 bases from J; bases unmatched to any gene: 2. The CDR3 DNA follows: TGCGCCAGCAGTGATTGGACAGGCACTGAAGCTTTCTTT. It specifies CASSDWTGTEAFF.

J is TRBJ2-7 and V is TRBV27; 11 bases agree with TRBD1. Trimming cost V 3 bases and J 6 bases; bases outside gene matches: 7. The CDR3 loop spans 15 amino acids. The germline gives CDR1 MNHEY, CDR2 SMNVEV (reference sequence). CDR3: CASSFLGQGASEQYF. DNA for the CDR3: TGTGCCAGCAGTTTCCTTGGACAGGGGGCGAGCGAGCAGTACTTC.

The V gene is TRBV28, the J gene TRBJ1-3, with D uncertain. Trimming pared 5 bases from V and 2 bases from J, leaving 19 bases between. Per the germline V gene, CDR1 is MDHEN and CDR2 is SYDVKM. CDR3 size: 17 residues. The CDR3 region is CASSTTLESYPGNTIYF. The CDR3 DNA reads as TGTGCCAGCAGTACCACCCTCGAAAGCTACCCTGGAAACACCATATATTTT. The full variable domain, its missing parts supplied by reference TRBV28 and TRBJ1-3, is DVKVTQSSRYLVKRTGEKVFLECVQDMDHENMFWYRQDPGLGLRLIYFSYDVKMKEKGDIPEGYSVSREKKERFSLILESASTNQTSMYLCASSTTLESYPGNTIYFGEGSWLTVV.